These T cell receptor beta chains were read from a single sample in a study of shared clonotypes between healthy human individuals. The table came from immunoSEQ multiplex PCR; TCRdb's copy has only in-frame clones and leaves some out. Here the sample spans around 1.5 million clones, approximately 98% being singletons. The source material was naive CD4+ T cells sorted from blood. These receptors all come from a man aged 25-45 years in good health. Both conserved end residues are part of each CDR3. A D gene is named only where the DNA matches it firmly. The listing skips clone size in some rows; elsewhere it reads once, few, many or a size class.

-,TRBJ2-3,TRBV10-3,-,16,TGTGCCATCAGTGGAGGGCTAGACTTCAGCACAGATACGCAGTATTTT,CAISGGLDFSTDTQYF
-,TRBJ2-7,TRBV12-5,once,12,TGTGCTAGTGGACCGGACGGATACGAGCAGTACTTC,CASGPDGYEQYF
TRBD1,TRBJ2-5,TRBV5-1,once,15,TGCGCCAGCAGTCGATTGGCAGGGGGTCAAGAGACCCAGTACTTC,CASSRLAGGQETQYF
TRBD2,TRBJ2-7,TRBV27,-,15,TGTGCCAGCAGGAGGGGCGGGAGCATTGATGGCGAGCAGTACTTC,CASRRGGSIDGEQYF
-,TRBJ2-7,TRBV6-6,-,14,TGTGCCAGCAGTTACTCGACGGGCTCCCACGAGCAGTACTTC,CASSYSTGSHEQYF
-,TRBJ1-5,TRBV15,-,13,TGTGCCACCAGCAGAGGAAGGCATCAGCCCCAGCATTTT,CATSRGRHQPQHF
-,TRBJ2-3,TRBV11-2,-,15,TGTGCCAGCAGCCAAACCGGGGCTAACACAGATACGCAGTATTTT,CASSQTGANTDTQYF
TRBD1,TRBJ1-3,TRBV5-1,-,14,TGCGCCAGCAGCCAGGACAGGGCTGGAAGGACCATATATTTT,CASSQDRAGRTIYF
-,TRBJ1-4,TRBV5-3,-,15,TGTGCCAGAAGCTTCCCTGGAGGGATAAATGAAAAACTGTTTTTT,CARSFPGGINEKLFF
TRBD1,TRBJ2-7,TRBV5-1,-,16,TGCGCCAGCAGCCGATCATGGACAGGGGCCGGGTACGAGCAGTACTTC,CASSRSWTGAGYEQYF
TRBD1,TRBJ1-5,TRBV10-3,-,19,TGTGCCATCAGTGAGTCGGGCCGTCAGGGGGCCGCTAGCAATCAGCCCCAGCATTTT,CAISESGRQGAASNQPQHF